These 3 T cell receptor beta chains originate from one sample sequenced in a study of neurological immune-mediated disorders. The time point is: longitudinal time-point 3. Each CDR3 protein gets one entry after TCRdb re-called the 5' RACE reads with MiXCR. The sample holds more than 40,000 distinct CDR3 sequences, about an eighth seen once. The material sequenced was PBMCs. Source of these receptors: a male donor with HTLV-1-associated myelopathy (HAM/TSP).

In its sample, this clonotype was seen many times. This rearrangement joins TRBV6-2 or TRBV6-3 to TRBJ2-3; TRBD1 agrees at 11 bases. CDR1 and CDR2 (germline): MNHEY, SVGEGT. This CDR3 spans 17 amino acids. With 5 bases clipped from V and 6 bases from J, the junction kept 13 bases outside the gene matches. The CDR3 sequence: CASSPPPLGQGEDTQYF. The CDR3 nucleotides are TGTGCCAGCAGTCCCCCTCCTCTGGGACAGGGGGAGGATACGCAGTATTTT.

The V and J genes are TRBV25-1 and TRBJ2-1; perhaps TRBD1 as D (6 bases). V gave up 2 bases and J gave up 4 bases, with 9 bases separating them. Germline V CDR1 and CDR2: MGHDK, SYGVNS. The CDR3 consists of 14 residues. The CDR3 sequence: CASSEGTHYNEQFF. The CDR3 DNA reads TGTGCCAGCAGTGAAGGGACACATTACAATGAGCAGTTCTTC.

V gene TRBV10-3 combines with J gene TRBJ2-3; D perhaps matches TRBD2 (5 bases). The CDR3 loop spans 17 amino acids. With 11 bases removed from V and 2 bases from J, the gap between germline ends came to 26 bases. From germline, CDR1 is ENHRY and CDR2 SYGVKD. As DNA, the CDR3 is TGTGCCTCGACGGCAGTTAAAAAGTGGGAGACCACAGATACGCAGTATTTT. Translated: CASTAVKKWETTDTQYF.